The rows below give T cell receptor beta chains drawn from one sample of a study of blood T cell repertoires in COVID-19. Method: immunoSEQ multiplex PCR; TCRdb's copy keeps in-frame clones and lacks some. The sample holds about 110,000 clones, roughly 80% seen once. The source material was peripheral blood. These receptor sequences come from a man aged 70-80 years with acute or convalescent COVID-19. CDR3s include the opening cysteine and the closing phenylalanine or tryptophan. A D gene is named only where the DNA matches it firmly. Part of the rows lack a size; the others show once, few, many or a class for expanded clones.

d_gene,j_gene,abundance,v_gene,CDR3aa,CDR3nt
NA,TRBJ2-1,NA,TRBV24-1,CATSDGTFEFF,TGTGCCACCAGTGATGGCACCTTCGAGTTCTTC
TRBD1,TRBJ1-6,NA,TRBV5-4,CASSSPGQGSRGNSPLHF,TGTGCCAGCAGCTCCCCGGGACAGGGGTCTCGGGGTAATTCACCCCTCCACTTT
NA,TRBJ1-1,NA,TRBV5-5,CASSLEGVTEAFF,TGTGCCAGCAGCTTGGAAGGGGTGACTGAAGCTTTCTTT
NA,TRBJ1-6,NA,TRBV5-1,CASRPSSSDSPLHF,TGCGCCAGCAGACCGTCCAGTTCCGATTCACCCCTCCACTTT
TRBD1,TRBJ1-6,NA,TRBV27,CASSYRTDRSTFLHF,TGTGCCAGCAGTTACCGAACGGACAGGTCCACCTTCCTCCACTTT
TRBD1,TRBJ1-5,NA,TRBV10-3,CASKRERDRVQPQHF,TGTGCCAGTAAGCGCGAGAGGGACAGGGTTCAGCCCCAGCATTTT
NA,TRBJ1-2,NA,TRBV10-3,CAISAQEAGYTF,TGTGCCATCAGCGCCCAGGAGGCTGGCTACACCTTC
TRBD1,TRBJ1-6,NA,TRBV6-5,CASRTGGDNSPLHF,TGTGCCAGCAGGACAGGGGGTGATAATTCACCCCTCCACTTT
NA,TRBJ1-2,NA,TRBV19,CASSIVIGRVSDGYTF,TGTGCCAGTAGTATAGTAATTGGCAGGGTCAGCGATGGCTACACCTTC
TRBD1,TRBJ2-1,NA,TRBV25-1,CASSESGTGWSEQFF,TGTGCCAGCAGTGAGTCCGGGACAGGGTGGAGTGAGCAGTTCTTC
NA,TRBJ1-5,NA,TRBV2,CASGGPGGGGQPQHF,TGTGCCTCAGGCGGGCCCGGAGGTGGTGGCCAGCCCCAGCATTTT
NA,TRBJ2-7,NA,TRBV11-2,CASSLPGVYEQYF,TGTGCCAGCAGCTTACCGGGAGTCTACGAGCAGTACTTC
NA,TRBJ1-2,NA,TRBV5-1,CASSLEPSVGHGYTF,TGCGCCAGCAGCTTGGAACCTTCCGTGGGGCATGGCTACACCTTC
TRBD2,TRBJ2-2,NA,TRBV7-8,CASSLQLAGGNTGELFF,TGTGCCAGCAGCTTACAATTAGCGGGAGGGAACACCGGGGAGCTGTTTTTT
TRBD1,TRBJ2-3,NA,TRBV19,CAAGTGVASGTDTQYF,TGTGCCGCCGGGACAGGGGTCGCTAGCGGAACAGATACGCAGTATTTT
NA,TRBJ1-2,few,TRBV28,CASSSGSYYGYTF,TGTGCCAGCAGTTCCGGGTCCTACTATGGCTACACCTTC
TRBD1,TRBJ1-2,NA,TRBV19,CASHPGTGVFYGYTF,TGTGCCAGCCATCCCGGGACAGGGGTTTTCTATGGCTACACCTTC
NA,TRBJ2-3,NA,TRBV5-1,CASSLGRGTDTQYF,TGCGCCAGCAGCTTGGGTAGGGGAACAGATACGCAGTATTTT
TRBD1,TRBJ1-5,NA,TRBV6-5,CASSYSGQGTQPQHF,TGTGCCAGCAGTTACTCAGGACAGGGGACCCAGCCCCAGCATTTT
TRBD1,TRBJ1-5,NA,TRBV10-3,CAISGQGGQPQHF,TGTGCCATCAGCGGACAGGGAGGGCAGCCCCAGCATTTT
NA,TRBJ1-2,NA,TRBV25-1,CASSDNWNYGYTF,TGTGCCAGCAGTGATAACTGGAACTATGGCTACACCTTC
TRBD1,TRBJ1-1,NA,TRBV29-1,CSVLRDRSSEAFF,TGCAGCGTCCTCCGGGACAGGTCGTCTGAAGCTTTCTTT
NA,TRBJ2-5,NA,TRBV19,CASSLMVEGETQYF,TGTGCCAGTAGCCTGATGGTAGAGGGAGAGACCCAGTACTTC
TRBD2,TRBJ2-3,NA,TRBV19,CASSGRGRATDTQYF,TGTGCCAGTAGTGGTCGCGGGAGGGCCACAGATACGCAGTATTTT
NA,TRBJ2-1,NA,TRBV5-5,CASSQTGSYNEQFF,TGTGCCAGCAGCCAGACGGGCTCCTACAATGAGCAGTTCTTC
NA,TRBJ2-2,NA,TRBV6-6,CASSFGHGTGELFF,TGTGCCAGCAGTTTCGGACACGGGACCGGGGAGCTGTTTTTT
TRBD1,TRBJ1-3,NA,TRBV6-5,CASGDRGHSGNTIYF,TGTGCCAGTGGGGACAGGGGGCACTCTGGAAACACCATATATTTT
TRBD1,TRBJ1-1,NA,TRBV29-1,CSGDRGQGTEAFF,TGCAGCGGGGACAGGGGGCAGGGCACTGAAGCTTTCTTT
TRBD1,TRBJ2-1,NA,TRBV9,CASSVDPTPRGRYNEQFF,TGTGCCAGCAGCGTAGACCCGACCCCCAGGGGGAGATACAATGAGCAGTTCTTC
NA,TRBJ2-1,NA,TRBV5-5,CASSLLIRWGLDSEQFF,TGTGCCAGCAGCTTGTTAATTCGGTGGGGGCTGGACAGTGAGCAGTTCTTC
NA,TRBJ1-2,once,TRBV19,CASMKGAGYGYTF,TGTGCCAGTATGAAAGGGGCGGGGTATGGCTACACCTTC
NA,TRBJ1-6,few,TRBV5-6,CASSLGRSEGSPLHF,TGTGCCAGCAGCTTGGGACGATCTGAGGGTTCACCCCTCCACTTT
NA,TRBJ2-1,NA,TRBV28,CASSLLSGGLTNEQFF,TGTGCCAGCAGTTTATTGAGTGGAGGTCTAACCAATGAGCAGTTCTTC
TRBD1,TRBJ2-7,NA,TRBV19,CASSSRQGITYEQYF,TGTGCCAGTAGTTCACGACAGGGGATAACCTACGAGCAGTACTTC
NA,TRBJ2-3,NA,TRBV9,CASSVALGGRGTDTQYF,TGTGCCAGCAGCGTAGCCTTGGGGGGAAGAGGCACAGATACGCAGTATTTT
TRBD1,TRBJ1-6,NA,TRBV18,CASSGQGSNSPLHF,TGTGCCAGCTCCGGACAGGGGAGTAATTCACCCCTCCACTTT
TRBD2,TRBJ2-1,NA,TRBV9,CASSVGGVNEQFF,TGTGCCAGCAGCGTCGGGGGGGTCAATGAGCAGTTCTTC
TRBD2,TRBJ2-1,NA,TRBV5-4,CASSWGGLRVGEQFF,TGTGCCAGCAGCTGGGGGGGACTGCGAGTCGGTGAGCAGTTCTTC
TRBD1,TRBJ1-5,NA,TRBV3-1/TRBV3-2,CASSRQGGQPQHF,TGTGCCAGCAGCCGACAGGGGGGGCAGCCCCAGCATTTT
TRBD2,TRBJ2-1,NA,TRBV7-8,CASSLAGGGLASYNEQFF,TGTGCCAGCAGCTTAGCGGGGGGAGGACTAGCTTCCTACAATGAGCAGTTCTTC
TRBD1,TRBJ2-7,NA,TRBV6-5,CASSSSGQGEQYF,TGTGCCAGCAGTTCCTCCGGACAGGGCGAGCAGTACTTC
NA,TRBJ2-5,NA,TRBV18,CASSPFYTGSFQETQYF,TGTGCCAGCTCACCGTTCTATACCGGGAGTTTTCAAGAGACCCAGTACTTC
NA,TRBJ1-4,NA,TRBV6-1,CASSDFGFTTNEKLFF,TGTGCCAGCAGTGACTTCGGGTTCACGACTAATGAAAAACTGTTTTTT
NA,TRBJ2-1,NA,TRBV2,CASKRRDSPGDEQFF,TGTGCCAGCAAACGTCGGGACTCCCCGGGGGATGAGCAGTTCTTC
NA,TRBJ1-5,NA,TRBV28,CASSTSKNNQPQHF,TGTGCCAGCAGTACATCCAAGAACAATCAGCCCCAGCATTTT
TRBD1,TRBJ1-2,NA,TRBV28,CASSLSLGTGLYGYTF,TGTGCCAGCAGTTTAAGTTTAGGGACAGGACTTTATGGCTACACCTTC
TRBD2,TRBJ2-3,once,TRBV11-2,CASSTPGGVADTQYF,TGTGCCAGCAGCACCCCGGGGGGGGTGGCAGATACGCAGTATTTT
NA,TRBJ2-3,NA,TRBV5-1,CASSSTEDTDTQYF,TGCGCCAGCAGCTCCACTGAGGACACAGATACGCAGTATTTT
NA,TRBJ1-1,NA,TRBV29-1,CSVVGDYLGAFF,TGCAGCGTTGTAGGGGACTACCTCGGGGCTTTCTTT